The T cell receptor (beta chain) under discussion was sequenced for a study of shared clonotypes between healthy human individuals. This CDR3 comprises 16 residues. With 7 bases removed from V and 5 bases from J, the gap between germline ends came to 21 bases. The germline V gene has CDR1 MDHEN and CDR2 SYDVKM. Into CD45RA+ naive and CD45RA-negative memory subsets, the CD4+ cells were split. The table came from immunoSEQ multiplex PCR; TCRdb's copy has only in-frame clones and leaves some out. The sample comprises approximately 2.1 million clones, about 92% of which are singletons, and under 0.45% rests with the top ten.

The material sequenced was naive CD4+ T cells from PBMCs. Subset noted: CD45RA+ positively selected. The receptor's source is a young man in good health. Some clones in this sample may be carry-over from other donors' samples. The genes are TRBV28 and TRBJ2-1; D call uncertain. The CDR3 region is CASTTPTPQRDNEQFF. In DNA, the CDR3 is TGTGCCAGCACCACTCCGACACCCCAACGGGACAATGAGCAGTTCTTC.